The 20 T cell receptor beta chains presented below share a single source sample, sequenced in a study of blood T cell repertoires in COVID-19. The method was immunoSEQ multiplex PCR; TCRdb's version includes in-frame clones alone and lacks a portion of them. The data contain approximately 75,000 clones, more than 80% of them seen just once; the ten biggest clones take up 5.1%. Sequencing input: peripheral blood. The receptors were gathered from an elderly man with acute or convalescent COVID-19.

The chain combines TRBV7-3 with TRBJ2-3; 10 bases are shared with TRBD1. Germline V gene sequence: CDR1 SGHTA, CDR2 FQGTGA. This CDR3 spans 15 amino acids. V lost 1 base to trimming and J lost 6 bases; unmatched junction nucleotides: 4. The CDR3 protein is CASSLIGTGADTQYF. The CDR3 DNA follows: TGTGCCAGCAGCTTAATTGGGACAGGGGCGGATACGCAGTATTTT. The whole variable domain, remainder taken from reference TRBV7-3 and TRBJ2-3, is GAGVSQTPSNKVTEKGKYVELRCDPISGHTALYWYRQSLGQGPEFLIYFQGTGAADDSGLPNDRFFAVRPEGSVSTLKIQRTERGDSAVYLCASSLIGTGADTQYFGPGTRLTVL.

The chain has TRBV7-2 and TRBJ2-1; 11 bases match TRBD1. Per germline, CDR1 SGHTA and CDR2 FQGNSA. There are 15 residues in the CDR3. V shed 3 bases and J 4 bases; nucleotides not matched to a gene: 2. The CDR3, as DNA: TGTGCCAGCAGCTTCGGACAGGGGGCGTACAATGAGCAGTTCTTC. Residues: CASSFGQGAYNEQFF.

The sample holds one count of this clone. V is TRBV7-2 and J is TRBJ1-1; D ambiguous. The ends were cut back, 1 base at V and 2 bases at J, with 11 bases in the middle. This CDR3 spans 15 amino acids. CDR1 and CDR2 (germline): SGHTA, FQGNSA. The CDR3 DNA is TGTGCCAGCAGCTTAGTAAGCCAGGTTAACACTGAAGCTTTCTTT. Translating gives CASSLVSQVNTEAFF.

Only a few counts were recorded for this clone. The chain is built from TRBV19 and TRBJ2-3; a possible D gene is TRBD2 (6 bases). Trimming cost V 3 bases and J 12 bases, with 10 bases left between them. The germline V gene encodes CDR1 LNHDA and CDR2 SQIVND (reference sequence). The CDR3 is 11 residues long. CDR3 residues: CASSIRDSQYF. Written as DNA, the CDR3 is TGTGCCAGTAGTATCCGGGACTCCCAGTATTTT.

The chain links TRBV28 to TRBJ1-2, with TRBD1 identical over 9 bases. Trimming removed 8 bases from V and 4 bases from J; junction bases left unmatched: 14. The CDR3 has 16 amino acids. Germline V lookup: CDR1 MDHEN, CDR2 SYDVKM. This chain's CDR3 is CASFAVSGQGVYGYTF. The CDR3 coding sequence is TGTGCCAGCTTTGCCGTATCGGGACAGGGAGTCTATGGCTACACCTTC.

The rearrangement joins TRBV5-1 to TRBJ2-2; the match to TRBD2 covers 10 bases. The J segment lost 4 bases and the V segment lost 6 bases, leaving 3 bases of the junction unmatched. Germline CDR1 reads SGHRS; CDR2 reads YFSETQ. The CDR3 runs 14 residues. This CDR3 reads CASKLAGLTGELFF. CDR3 sequence (DNA): TGCGCCAGCAAACTAGCGGGACTCACCGGGGAGCTGTTTTTT. Supplemented by reference TRBV5-1 and TRBJ2-2, the full variable domain reads KAGVTQTPRYLIKTRGQQVTLSCSPISGHRSVSWYQQTPGQGLQFLFEYFSETQRNKGNFPGRFSGRQFSNSRSEMNVSTLELGDSALYLCASKLAGLTGELFFGEGSRLTVL.

The gene calls are TRBV7-8 and TRBJ2-5; 10 bases map to TRBD2. V shed 2 bases, J shed 3 bases, and the junction held 3 bases outside the gene matches. The germline CDR1 and CDR2 sequences are SGHVS and FQNEAQ. The CDR3 is made up of 15 amino acids. The CDR3 DNA reads TGTGCCAGCAGCTTAAGAAGCGGGAGGGAAGAGACCCAGTACTTC. Its protein is CASSLRSGREETQYF.

The chain uses TRBV18 and TRBJ2-2, with 12 bases that match TRBD1. Per germline, CDR1 KGHSH and CDR2 LQKENI. The J segment lost 5 bases and the V segment lost 6 bases, leaving 4 bases of the junction unmatched. CDR3 length: 15 residues. The CDR3 reads CASSLGQGATGELFF. The DNA for the CDR3 is TGTGCCAGCTCCCTGGGACAGGGGGCGACCGGGGAGCTGTTTTTT.

The chain uses TRBV5-5 and TRBJ2-3, with a weak D call TRBD1 (7 bases). The CDR3 is 17 residues long. Per germline, CDR1 SGHKS and CDR2 YYEKEE (reference sequence). V was pared by 4 bases and J by 0 bases, with 18 bases between. As DNA, the CDR3 is TGTGCCAGCAGCCTCCGACAGGGAGGATCTAGCACAGATACGCAGTATTTT. Its translation: CASSLRQGGSSTDTQYF.

The chain links TRBV7-3 to TRBJ2-1; a possible D gene is TRBD1 (6 bases). Per germline, CDR1 SGHTA and CDR2 FQGTGA. V was shortened by 1 base and J by 10 bases, with 11 bases between the two germline ends. This CDR3 contains 13 residues. CDR3 loop: CASSLNNREEQFF. CDR3 nucleotide sequence: TGTGCCAGCAGCTTAAATAACAGGGAGGAGCAGTTCTTC.

The chain recombines TRBV19 with TRBJ2-3; 7 nucleotides agree with TRBD2. This CDR3 has 13 amino acids. CDR1 is LNHDA, CDR2 SQIVND, per germline (reference sequence). J gave up 11 bases and V 3 bases, and 8 bases lay outside the gene matches. In nucleotides, the CDR3 is TGTGCCAGTAGTATCCTCGCAGAGCGGGAGCAGTATTTT. It is translated as CASSILAEREQYF.

This sequence joins TRBV10-3 and TRBJ2-5; a weak D match, TRBD2 (6 bases). The CDR3 runs 13 residues. Germline CDR1 is ENHRY and CDR2 is SYGVKD. V lost 6 bases to trimming and J lost 4 bases, with 12 bases between them. The CDR3 region is CAISGDSGETQYF. The CDR3 region has the DNA TGTGCCATCAGCGGGGACTCCGGAGAGACCCAGTACTTC.

This sequence joins TRBV11-2 and TRBJ2-7; 11 nucleotides match TRBD2. Germline V CDR1 and CDR2: SGHAT, FQNNGV. The CDR3 has 15 residues. Trimming removed 5 bases from V and 4 bases from J; junction bases left unmatched: 7. The CDR3 region is CASSLWTSGLYEQYF. DNA of the CDR3: TGTGCCAGCAGCCTCTGGACTAGCGGGTTGTACGAGCAGTACTTC.

This clone was counted between two and nine times. This chain uses TRBV7-2 with TRBJ1-5; no clear D. The CDR3 runs 15 residues. Germline values: CDR1 SGHTA, CDR2 FQGNSA. V was shortened by 1 base and J by 2 bases, with 9 bases between the two germline ends. Here the CDR3 reads CASSLGGERNQPQHF. As DNA, the CDR3 is TGTGCCAGCAGCTTAGGCGGGGAACGCAATCAGCCCCAGCATTTT.

This chain uses TRBV4-3 with TRBJ1-4; 8 bases are a match to TRBD1. Germline assignment: CDR1 LGHNA and CDR2 YSLEER. The V gene end was trimmed by 5 bases and the J gene end by 8 bases; junction bases not matched to a gene: 16. The CDR3 covers 17 residues. This CDR3 is CASSYNFGQGAGEKLFF. The CDR3 bases are TGCGCCAGCAGCTACAACTTTGGGCAGGGGGCGGGAGAAAAACTGTTTTTT.

The J gene is TRBJ2-5, the V gene TRBV7-8; weak D call: TRBD1 (6 bases). The CDR3 contains 14 residues. V lost 5 bases and J lost 1, with 11 bases in between. From germline, CDR1 is SGHVS and CDR2 FQNEAQ. CDR3 DNA: TGTGCCAGCAGCCTTAGACAGGTCCAAGAGACCCAGTACTTC. Residues: CASSLRQVQETQYF.

The chain employs TRBV30 and TRBJ1-6; possible D gene TRBD1, 6 bases. V was trimmed by 0 bases and J by 11 bases, leaving 14 bases between them. The CDR3 consists of 14 residues. The germline V gene encodes CDR1 GTSNPN and CDR2 SVGIG (reference sequence). The CDR3 DNA is TGTGCCTGGAGTGTTAGGCAGGGGATCGCACCCCTCCACTTT. This encodes CAWSVRQGIAPLHF.

The gene calls are TRBV28 and TRBJ1-2; 11 nucleotides line up with TRBD1. The CDR3 runs to 14 residues. With 10 bases clipped from V and 4 bases from J, the junction kept 8 bases outside the gene matches. The germline CDR1 and CDR2 sequences are MDHEN and SYDVKM. CDR3 loop: CAITGTGGSYGYTF. As DNA, the CDR3 is TGTGCCATCACCGGGACAGGGGGTTCCTATGGCTACACCTTC.

This sequence joins TRBV3-1 (or the pseudogene TRBV3-2) and TRBJ2-5, with 13 bases identical to TRBD2. The V gene end was trimmed by 5 bases and the J gene end by 0 bases; junction bases not matched to a gene: 6. The length of the CDR3 is 17 residues. Germline V gene sequence: CDR1 LGHDT, CDR2 YNNKEL (reference sequence). The CDR3 sequence: CASSSGTSGTYQETQYF. The CDR3 coding sequence is TGTGCCAGCAGCTCTGGGACTAGCGGGACCTACCAAGAGACCCAGTACTTC.

V and J are TRBV12-5 and TRBJ2-7; 10 bases fit TRBD2. The CDR3 has 16 amino acids. Germline V gives CDR1 LGHNT, CDR2 FRNRAP. The ends lost 4 bases at V and 0 bases at J; junction bases unmatched: 6. The CDR3 DNA follows: TGTGCTAGTGGTTCCAATCCTAGCGGGAGCTCCTACGAGCAGTACTTC. This codes for CASGSNPSGSSYEQYF.